This TCR beta chain appears in the sequencing data of a study of shared clonotypes between healthy human individuals. Looking at the study overall: Used for every donor were three CD4 naive, three CD4 memory, two CD8 naive and one CD8 memory plate. Findings and limits, study-wide: It was only blood that was sampled, and tissue repertoires likely differ.

Terminally differentiated effector memory CD45RA+ cells were excluded from the naive CD8 cells, which were CD45RO-negative and positively selected for CCR7. The donors were adults (healthy and HIV-negative) with no recent acute infections or vaccinations. The V gene's germline CDR1 is MDHEN and CDR2 SYDVKM. Germline trimming cut 6 bases from V and 8 bases from J; bases unmatched to any gene: 6. This CDR3 contains 13 residues. Comment on this clone: Its target is not known.

Deep-level running was used for the assay. Profiled with immunoSEQ multiplex PCR; TCRdb holds only in-frame clones, not every one. The table lists hundreds of thousands of clones, under 95% of them singletons. The J gene is TRBJ2-1, the V gene TRBV28, with 8 bases matching TRBD1. The sequence was collected from a young man in good health. Sequencing was done on a sample of naive CD8+ T cells sorted from blood. As DNA, the CDR3 is TGTGCCAGCAGCTGGACAGGGAAACATGAGCAGTTCTTC. It codes for CASSWTGKHEQFF.